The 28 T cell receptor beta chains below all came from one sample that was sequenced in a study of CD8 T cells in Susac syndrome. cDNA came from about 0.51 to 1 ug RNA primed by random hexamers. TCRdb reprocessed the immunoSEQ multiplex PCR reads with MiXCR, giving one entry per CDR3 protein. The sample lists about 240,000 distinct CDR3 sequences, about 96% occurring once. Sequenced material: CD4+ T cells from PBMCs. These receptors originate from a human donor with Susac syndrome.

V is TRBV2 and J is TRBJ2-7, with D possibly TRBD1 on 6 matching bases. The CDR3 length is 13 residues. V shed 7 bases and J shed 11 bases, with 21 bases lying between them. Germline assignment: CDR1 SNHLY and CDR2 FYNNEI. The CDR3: CASNIEAGATEYF. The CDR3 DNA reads TGTGCCAGCAATATTGAGGCAGGGGCAACAGAGTACTTC.

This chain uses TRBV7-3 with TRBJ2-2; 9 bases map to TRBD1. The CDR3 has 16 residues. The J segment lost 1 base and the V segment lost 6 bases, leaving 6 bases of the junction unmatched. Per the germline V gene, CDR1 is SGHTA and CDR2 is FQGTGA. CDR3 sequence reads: CASRGDRGENTGELFF. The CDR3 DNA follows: TGTGCCAGCAGGGGCGACAGGGGGGAGAACACCGGGGAGCTGTTTTTT.

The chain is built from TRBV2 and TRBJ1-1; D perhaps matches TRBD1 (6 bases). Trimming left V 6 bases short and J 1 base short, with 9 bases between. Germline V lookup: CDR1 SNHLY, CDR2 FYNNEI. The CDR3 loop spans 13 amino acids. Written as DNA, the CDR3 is TGTGCCAGCAGGGCGACAGGGAACACTGAAGCTTTCTTT. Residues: CASRATGNTEAFF. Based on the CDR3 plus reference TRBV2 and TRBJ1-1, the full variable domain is EPEVTQTPSHQVTQMGQEVILRCVPISNHLYFYWYRQILGQKVEFLVSFYNNEISEKSEIFDDQFSVERPDGSNFTLKIRSTKLEDSAMYFCASRATGNTEAFFGQGTRLTVV.

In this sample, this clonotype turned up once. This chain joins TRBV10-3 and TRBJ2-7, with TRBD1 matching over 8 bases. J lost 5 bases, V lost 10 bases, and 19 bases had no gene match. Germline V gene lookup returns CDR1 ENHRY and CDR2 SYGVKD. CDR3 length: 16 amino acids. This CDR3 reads CATTGGPLDRLDEQYF. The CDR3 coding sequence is TGTGCCACAACAGGGGGTCCATTAGACAGACTCGACGAGCAGTACTTC.

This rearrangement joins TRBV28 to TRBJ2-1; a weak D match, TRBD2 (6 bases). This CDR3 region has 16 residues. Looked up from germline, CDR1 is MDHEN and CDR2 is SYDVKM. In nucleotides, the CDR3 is TGTGGCTCGTGTAGTGGAGGGTCGAGATCCTACAATGAGCAGTTCTTC. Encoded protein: CGSCSGGSRSYNEQFF.

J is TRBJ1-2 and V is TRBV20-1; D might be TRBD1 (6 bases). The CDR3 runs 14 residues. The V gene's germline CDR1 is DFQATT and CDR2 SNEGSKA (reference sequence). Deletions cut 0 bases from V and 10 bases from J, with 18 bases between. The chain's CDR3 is CSARDKGQGLDYTF. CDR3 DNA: TGCAGTGCTAGAGATAAGGGGCAGGGGCTGGACTACACCTTC.

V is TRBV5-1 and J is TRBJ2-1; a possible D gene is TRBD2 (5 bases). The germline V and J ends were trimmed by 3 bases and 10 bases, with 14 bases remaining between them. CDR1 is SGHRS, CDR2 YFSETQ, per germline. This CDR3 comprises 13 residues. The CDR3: CASSWVEGREQFF. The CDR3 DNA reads TGCGCCAGCAGCTGGGTCGAGGGAAGGGAGCAGTTCTTC. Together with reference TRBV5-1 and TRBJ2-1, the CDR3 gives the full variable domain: KAGVTQTPRYLIKTRGQQVTLSCSPISGHRSVSWYQQTPGQGLQFLFEYFSETQRNKGNFPGRFSGRQFSNSRSEMNVSTLELGDSALYLCASSWVEGREQFFGPGTRLTVL.

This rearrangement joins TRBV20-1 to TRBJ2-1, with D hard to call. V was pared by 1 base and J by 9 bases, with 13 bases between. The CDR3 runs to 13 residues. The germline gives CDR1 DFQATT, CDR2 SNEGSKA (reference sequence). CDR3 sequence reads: CSARVGSEREQFF. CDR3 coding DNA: TGCAGTGCTAGAGTTGGGTCGGAGCGTGAGCAGTTCTTC.

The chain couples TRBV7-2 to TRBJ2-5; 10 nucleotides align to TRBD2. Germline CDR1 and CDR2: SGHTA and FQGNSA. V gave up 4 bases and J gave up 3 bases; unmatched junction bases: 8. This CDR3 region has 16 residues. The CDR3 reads CASSSGGLAGEETQYF. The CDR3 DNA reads TGTGCCAGCAGCTCCGGTGGGCTAGCGGGAGAAGAGACCCAGTACTTC.

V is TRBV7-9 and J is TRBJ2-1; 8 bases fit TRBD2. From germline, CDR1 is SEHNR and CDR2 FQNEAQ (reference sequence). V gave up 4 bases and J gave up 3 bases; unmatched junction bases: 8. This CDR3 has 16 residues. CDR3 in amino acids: CASSYVHSGDYNEQFF. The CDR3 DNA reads TGTGCCAGCAGCTATGTTCATAGCGGGGACTACAATGAGCAGTTCTTC.

The CDR3 DNA reads TGTGCCACCTCTGAGGGGCACGGGCGCGGCTACACCTTC. This encodes CATSEGHGRGYTF. The gene calls are TRBV24-1 and TRBJ1-2; possibly TRBD1 for D (5 bases). This CDR3 spans 13 amino acids. V lost 9 bases and J 8 bases, leaving 18 bases between the germline ends. From germline, CDR1 is KGHDR and CDR2 SFDVKD.

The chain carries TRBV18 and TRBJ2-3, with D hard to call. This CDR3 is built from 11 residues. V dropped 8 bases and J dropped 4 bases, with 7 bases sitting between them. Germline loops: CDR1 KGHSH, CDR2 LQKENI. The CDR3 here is CASLNADTQYF. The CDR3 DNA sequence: TGTGCCAGCCTCAATGCAGATACGCAGTATTTT.

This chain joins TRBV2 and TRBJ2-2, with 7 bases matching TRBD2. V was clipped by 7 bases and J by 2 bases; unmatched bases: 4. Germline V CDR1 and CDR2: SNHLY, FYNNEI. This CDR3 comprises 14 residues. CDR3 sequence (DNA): TGTGCCAGCAAGCCTAGCGGTAACACCGGGGAGCTGTTTTTT. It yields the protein CASKPSGNTGELFF.

CDR3 loop: CAISVTGTGETQYF. The CDR3 DNA reads TGTGCCATCAGTGTGACAGGGACAGGGGAGACCCAGTACTTC. This rearrangement joins TRBV10-3 to TRBJ2-5; 9 bases fit TRBD1. Trimming took 4 bases from V and 5 from J; bases not matched to a gene: 5. Germline CDR1 ENHRY, CDR2 SYGVKD. The CDR3 runs 14 residues.

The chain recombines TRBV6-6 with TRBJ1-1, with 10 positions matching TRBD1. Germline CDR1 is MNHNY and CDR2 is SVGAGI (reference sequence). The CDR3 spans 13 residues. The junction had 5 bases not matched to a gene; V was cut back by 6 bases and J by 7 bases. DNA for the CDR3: TGTGCCAGCAGGGGACAGGGGAGCAATGAAGCTTTCTTT. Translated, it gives CASRGQGSNEAFF.

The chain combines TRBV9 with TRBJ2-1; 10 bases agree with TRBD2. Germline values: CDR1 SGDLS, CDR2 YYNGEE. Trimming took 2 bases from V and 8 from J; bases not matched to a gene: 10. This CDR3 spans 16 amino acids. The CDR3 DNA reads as TGTGCCAGCAGCGTTCTAGCGGGAGCAGCGGGGCATGAGCAGTTCTTC. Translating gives CASSVLAGAAGHEQFF.

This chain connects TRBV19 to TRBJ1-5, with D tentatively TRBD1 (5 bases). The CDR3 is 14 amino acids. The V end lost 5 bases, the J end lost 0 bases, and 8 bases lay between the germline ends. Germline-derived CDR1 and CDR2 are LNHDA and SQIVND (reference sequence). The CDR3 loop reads CASSSQGSNQPQHF. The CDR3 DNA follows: TGTGCCAGTAGTTCCCAGGGTAGCAATCAGCCCCAGCATTTT.

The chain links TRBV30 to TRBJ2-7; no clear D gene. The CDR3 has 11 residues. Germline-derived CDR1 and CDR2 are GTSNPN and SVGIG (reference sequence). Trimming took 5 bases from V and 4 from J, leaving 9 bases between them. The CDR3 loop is CAWAGQYEQYF. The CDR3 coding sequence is TGTGCCTGGGCTGGGCAGTACGAGCAGTACTTC.

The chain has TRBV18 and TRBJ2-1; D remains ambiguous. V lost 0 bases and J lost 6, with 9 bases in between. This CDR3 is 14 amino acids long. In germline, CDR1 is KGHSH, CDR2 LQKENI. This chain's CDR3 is CASSPPPWANEQFF. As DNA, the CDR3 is TGTGCCAGCTCACCACCTCCGTGGGCCAATGAGCAGTTCTTC.

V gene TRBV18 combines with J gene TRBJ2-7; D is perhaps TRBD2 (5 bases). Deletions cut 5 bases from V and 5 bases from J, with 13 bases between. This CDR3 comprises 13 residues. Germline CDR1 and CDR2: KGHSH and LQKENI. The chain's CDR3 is CASSGGSENEQYF. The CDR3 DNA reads TGTGCCAGCTCAGGAGGTAGCGAGAACGAGCAGTACTTC.

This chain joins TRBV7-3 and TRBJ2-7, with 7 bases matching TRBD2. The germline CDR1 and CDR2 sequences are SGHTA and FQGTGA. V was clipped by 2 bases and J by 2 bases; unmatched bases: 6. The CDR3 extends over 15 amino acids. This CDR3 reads CASSLSGGRAYEQYF. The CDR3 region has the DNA TGTGCCAGCAGCTTATCTGGCGGGAGAGCCTACGAGCAGTACTTC. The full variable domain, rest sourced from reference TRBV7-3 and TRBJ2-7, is GAGVSQTPSNKVTEKGKYVELRCDPISGHTALYWYRQSLGQGPEFLIYFQGTGAADDSGLPNDRFFAVRPEGSVSTLKIQRTERGDSAVYLCASSLSGGRAYEQYFGPGTRLTVT.

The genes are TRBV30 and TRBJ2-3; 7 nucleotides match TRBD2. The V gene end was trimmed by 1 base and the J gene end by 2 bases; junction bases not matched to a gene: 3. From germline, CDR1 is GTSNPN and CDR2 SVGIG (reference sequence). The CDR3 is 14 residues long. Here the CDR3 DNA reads TGTGCCTGGAGTGCGGGAGGAGTCACAGATACGCAGTATTTT. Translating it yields CAWSAGGVTDTQYF. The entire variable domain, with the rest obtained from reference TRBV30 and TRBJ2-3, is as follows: SQTIHQWPATLVQPVGSPLSLECTVEGTSNPNLYWYRQAAGRGLQLLFYSVGIGQISSEVPQNLSASRPQDRQFILSSKKLLLSDSGFYLCAWSAGGVTDTQYFGPGTRLTVL.

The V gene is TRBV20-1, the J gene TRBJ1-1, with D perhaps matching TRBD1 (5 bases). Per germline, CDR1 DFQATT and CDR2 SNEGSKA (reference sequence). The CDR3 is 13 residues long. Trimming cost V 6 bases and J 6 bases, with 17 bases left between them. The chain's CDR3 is CSAPGRIEAEAFF. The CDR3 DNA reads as TGCAGTGCGCCGGGACGGATTGAGGCTGAAGCTTTCTTT.

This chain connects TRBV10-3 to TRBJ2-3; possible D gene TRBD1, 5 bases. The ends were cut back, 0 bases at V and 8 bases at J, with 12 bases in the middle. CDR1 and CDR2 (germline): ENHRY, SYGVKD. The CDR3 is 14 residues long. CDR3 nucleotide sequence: TGTGCCATCAGTGAGTCAGCAGGGCCAACTACGCAGTATTTT. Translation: CAISESAGPTTQYF.

The DNA for the CDR3 is TGCAGCGTTGGAGGACAGGGGCGTCGGCAGTTCTTC. Translating it yields CSVGGQGRRQFF. V is TRBV29-1 and J is TRBJ2-1; TRBD1 matches 9 bases. The V and J ends lost 4 bases and 12 bases, in that order; junction bases with no gene match: 7. The CDR3 sequence is 12 residues long. CDR1 is SQVTM, CDR2 ANQGSEA, per germline.

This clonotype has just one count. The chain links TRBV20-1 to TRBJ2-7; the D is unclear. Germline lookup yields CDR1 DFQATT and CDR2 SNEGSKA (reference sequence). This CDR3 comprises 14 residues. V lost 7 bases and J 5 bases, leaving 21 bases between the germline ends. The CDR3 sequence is CSVDSSRRLHEQYF. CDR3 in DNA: TGCAGTGTGGATTCCAGTCGGCGGCTGCACGAGCAGTACTTC.

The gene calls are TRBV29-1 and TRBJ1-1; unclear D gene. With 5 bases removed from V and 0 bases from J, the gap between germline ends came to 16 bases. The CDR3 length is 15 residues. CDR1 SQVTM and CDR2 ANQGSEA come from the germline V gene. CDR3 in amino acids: CSVRSSNIMNTEAFF. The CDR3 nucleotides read TGCAGCGTTCGTTCCAGTAACATCATGAACACTGAAGCTTTCTTT.

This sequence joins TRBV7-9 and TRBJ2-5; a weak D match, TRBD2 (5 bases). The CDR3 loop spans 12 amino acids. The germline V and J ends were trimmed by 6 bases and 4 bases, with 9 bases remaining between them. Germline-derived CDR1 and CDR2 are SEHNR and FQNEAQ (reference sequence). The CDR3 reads CASSREGETQYF. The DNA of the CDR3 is TGTGCCAGCAGTCGAGAGGGAGAGACCCAGTACTTC.